The clone carrying this TCR beta chain was counted a single time. The sample belongs to a study of radiation and T cells in renal cell carcinoma. The overall study: Nephrectomy followed 15 Gy stereotactic body radiation by 4 weeks.

Some clones are missing from TCRdb's copy, which holds only in-frame ones; the method was immunoSEQ multiplex PCR. The sample gives about 160,000 clones, around 89% of which show up once; 4.1% is in the top ten. Time point here: baseline pretreatment blood. Documented treatment: 15 Gy SBRT to primary tumor, nephrectomy 4 weeks later. The patient's renal cell carcinoma had clear cell pathology. Germline V gene data show CDR1 as MNHEY and CDR2 as SVGAGI. Trimming removed 2 bases from V and 2 bases from J, with 7 bases in between. The length of the CDR3 is 13 residues. This chain links TRBV6-5 with TRBJ2-7; no firm D call. Here the sequenced sample was blood, taken from a patient whose treatment included radiotherapy and nephrectomy. The clonotype originates from a woman between 65 and 79 years old with renal cell carcinoma. The CDR3, as DNA: TGTGCCAGCAGTTACGTGGGGACCTACGAGCAGTACTTC. Protein sequence: CASSYVGTYEQYF.